This T cell receptor beta chain was sequenced during a study of beta chain features in type 1 diabetes. TCRB transcripts that were expressed got sequenced, as all of the isolated RNA had been reverse transcribed. The repertoire was sequenced with immunoSEQ multiplex PCR; TCRdb's copy has only in-frame clones and lacks some. The sample consists of around 250,000 clones, over 11% of them appearing once. A CD45RO/CCR7/CD25/CD127/CD95/CD27 panel sorted naive, central memory, regulatory and stem cell-like memory CD4+ cells. This clone occurred a few times. No antigen is known for it. Trimming removed 8 bases at V and 7 bases at J, with 15 bases between. CDR3 size: 12 residues. Germline lookup yields CDR1 SNHLY and CDR2 FYNNEI. Overall study results and limits: Significant though moderate, a shortening of TCRB CDR3s appeared in all four CD4+ subsets of Type 1 diabetes patients. PCR could preferentially amplify shorter templates, alike in patients and controls.

Material for sequencing was naive CD4+ T cells from blood. The chain employs TRBV2 and TRBJ2-7; tentatively, D is TRBD1 (6 bases). This clonotype was sampled from a man aged 25 to 40 with type 1 diabetes. The CDR3 DNA reads as TGTGCCAGCGAACAACAGGGTAGTGAGCAGTACTTC. This translates into CASEQQGSEQYF.